The present entry profiles one TCR beta chain with its context. TCRdb itself ran the RT-PCR reads through MiXCR, one entry per CDR3 protein. The sample carries around 700,000 distinct CDR3 sequences, more than 13% recorded once. CDR3 length equals 14 residues. In germline, CDR1 is SGHKS, CDR2 YYEKEE (reference sequence). Trimming stripped 2 bases from V and 4 bases from J, with 12 bases between. The chain combines TRBV5-5 with TRBJ1-1; a weak D match, TRBD1 (5 bases). This sequence was found in a female donor in good health, serving as a healthy control. Sequenced input: memory CD4+ T cells from blood. In DNA, the CDR3 is TGTGCCAGCAGCTTTACCGATCAGGGCACTGAAGCTTTCTTT. Protein product: CASSFTDQGTEAFF.